This T cell receptor (beta chain) was sequenced for a study of blood T cells in healthy people across ages. Study-wide findings and caveats: Diversity of TCR beta per million T cells declined in a roughly linear way with age. From one million sequenced T cells, diversity estimates were lower bounds.

Primers used in a second PCR of roughly 7 to 11 cycles were a sample-barcoded 5' primer and a J-beta primer mix. Via MiXCR, TCRdb re-called the 5' RACE reads, giving one row per CDR3 protein. The sample includes approximately 1.5 million distinct CDR3 sequences, approximately 32% of them seen just once. Comments on this clonotype: The target antigen is unknown.

V trimming: 4 bases; J trimming: 0 bases; junction bases outside the gene matches: 6. Germline V lookup: CDR1 SNHLY, CDR2 FYNNEI. The CDR3 contains 16 residues. The TCR originated in a woman in her thirties in good health. Sequenced sample: blood. The V call is TRBV2, the J call TRBJ2-1; 7 bases map to TRBD2. The DNA for the CDR3 is TGTGCCAGCAGTGGAGCGGGAAAGAGCTCCTACAATGAGCAGTTCTTC. This codes for CASSGAGKSSYNEQFF.